This T cell receptor (beta chain) was obtained from a study of T cells in localized non-small cell lung cancer. Study conclusions and caveats: Exceeding tumor, uninvolved adjacent lung had the highest T cell clonality. An association was observed between higher blood T cell density and longer overall survival. Median detection of top 100 tumor clones in adjacent lung was 57 clones. Tumor samples were not multi-region, leaving intratumor heterogeneity unexcluded.

With respect to this clone: The antigen is undetermined.

Profiled with immunoSEQ multiplex PCR; TCRdb holds only in-frame clones, not every one. This table has under 70,000 clones, roughly 85% appearing once. There are 14 residues in the CDR3. The clonotype was recovered from a woman between 40 and 69 years old with stage I lung adenocarcinoma. The sequenced sample was peripheral blood, obtained before any cancer treatment. This chain links TRBV21-1 with TRBJ2-5; the D call of TRBD1 is as the table states it, not checked on the DNA. TRBV21-1 is annotated as a pseudogene. CDR3 residues: CASSPGQGAETQYF. CDR3 in DNA: TGTGCCAGCAGTCCGGGACAGGGGGCAGAGACCCAGTACTTC.